The present TCR beta chain was sequenced within a study of PD-L1 blockade in urothelial cancer. The CDR3 consists of 19 residues. The V gene end was trimmed by 2 bases and the J gene end by 1 base; junction bases not matched to a gene: 13. Germline V gives CDR1 WSHSY, CDR2 SAAADI. The data were produced by immunoSEQ multiplex PCR, yet TCRdb's version contains in-frame clones alone and is incomplete. Here the sample spans some 110,000 clones, 91% being singletons. Time point indicated: peripheral blood 6 weeks after treatment start. The source of this sequence is a man between 60 and 75 years old with urothelial cancer. This specimen was PBMCs, taken around atezolizumab (anti-PD-L1) treatment. The chain couples TRBV10-2 to TRBJ1-1; 10 nucleotides align to TRBD1. The DNA of the CDR3 is TGCGCCAGCAGTGAGCCGAAGTGGCCGGGACAGGGGCCGAACACTGAAGCTTTCTTT. Its protein product is CASSEPKWPGQGPNTEAFF.